The rows below give T cell receptor beta chains drawn from one sample of a study of beta chain features in type 1 diabetes. Sequenced by immunoSEQ multiplex PCR; TCRdb stores in-frame clones only, minus some. This table has a few hundred thousand clones, around 12% appearing once. Sequencing used naive CD4+ T cells from blood. The receptors derive from a man between 18 and 35 years old in good health. CDR3s include the opening cysteine and the closing phenylalanine or tryptophan. Fields, in order: clone size, J gene, D gene, V gene, CDR3 DNA, CDR3 protein. D genes are given only for firm matches. Clone size appears in some rows only: once, few, many, or a class for an expanded clone.

>few|TRBJ2-4|TRBD1|TRBV29-1
TGCAGCGTTTCCTTCGACAGGGGAAACATTCAGTACTTC
CSVSFDRGNIQYF
>NA|TRBJ1-1|NA|TRBV30
TGTGCCTGGAGAGGGGGATGGGGCACTGAAGCTTTCTTT
CAWRGGWGTEAFF
>NA|TRBJ1-4|NA|TRBV30
TGTGCCTGGAGGGCTGGGGAGGACGAAAAACTGTTTTTT
CAWRAGEDEKLFF
>few|TRBJ2-1|TRBD2|TRBV28
TGTGCCAGCAGTCCTCAGCGGGGCATCCCCTCCTACAATGAGCAGTTCTTC
CASSPQRGIPSYNEQFF
>few|TRBJ2-5|TRBD2|TRBV30
TGTGCCTGGAGTGGGGGGGGCCAAGAGACCCAGTACTTC
CAWSGGGQETQYF
>few|TRBJ1-2|NA|TRBV7-2
TGTGCCAGCAGCGGCCACCAGGGGCTTGGCTACACCTTC
CASSGHQGLGYTF
>NA|TRBJ1-6|TRBD1|TRBV7-9
TGTGCCAGCAGCCCCCTAGGACAGGGCAATTCACCCCTCCACTTT
CASSPLGQGNSPLHF
>few|TRBJ1-2|NA|TRBV7-9
TGTGCCAGCAGCGCCCAGGGTTGGGGCTACACCTTC
CASSAQGWGYTF
>NA|TRBJ2-2|TRBD2|TRBV18
TGTGCCAGCTCACATTGGACTAGCGGGGAGACCGGGGAGCTGTTTTTT
CASSHWTSGETGELFF
>NA|TRBJ2-7|NA|TRBV11-1
TGTGCCAGCAGCTTAGCCCCTTCCTACGAGCAGTACTTC
CASSLAPSYEQYF
>few|TRBJ1-3|TRBD1|TRBV9
TGTGCCAGCAGCTATGGACAGGGGACCTCTGGAAACACCATATATTTT
CASSYGQGTSGNTIYF
>few|TRBJ2-7|NA|TRBV6-5
TGTGCCAGCCTCCGAGGTCTCGAGCAGTACTTC
CASLRGLEQYF
>NA|TRBJ1-2|NA|TRBV4-3
TGCGCCAGCAGCCCCTTGGCCACAGAGAATAACTATGGCTACACCTTC
CASSPLATENNYGYTF
>NA|TRBJ2-3|NA|TRBV7-2
TGTGCCAGCAGCTACCGGGTCGGGTTGACAGATACGCAGTATTTT
CASSYRVGLTDTQYF
>NA|TRBJ2-7|TRBD1|TRBV7-2
TGTGCCAGCAGCCCCAGGACAGGGGACGGCTACGAGCAGTACTTC
CASSPRTGDGYEQYF
>NA|TRBJ2-7|NA|TRBV5-5
TGTGCCAGCAGCTTGGAGACGAGGGAGCAGTACTTC
CASSLETREQYF